These 4 T cell receptor beta chains came from one sample sequenced in a study of T-cell reconstitution after alpha-beta-depleted transplantation in children. The TCRbeta library was prepared with unique molecular identifiers. TCRdb reprocessed the PCR reads with MiXCR, giving one entry per CDR3 protein. The sample consists of some 500,000 distinct CDR3 sequences, about 30% of them appearing once. The sequencing here drew on PBMCs from the stem cell graft donor, taken from the stem cell graft. Source of these receptors: a human donor who donated a stem cell graft to a child with aplastic anemia.

This clonotype was recorded a few times. The genes are TRBV7-2 and TRBJ1-4, with D maybe TRBD1 (6 bases). Trimming stripped 6 bases from V and 8 bases from J, with 16 bases between. CDR1 is SGHTA and CDR2 is FQGNSA in the germline V gene. This CDR3 is 14 amino acids long. CDR3 region: CASSPWGPGEKLFF. CDR3 nucleotide sequence: TGTGCCAGCAGTCCCTGGGGGCCGGGAGAAAAACTGTTTTTT.

This chain joins TRBV10-3 and TRBJ2-7, with a tentative D call TRBD2 (6 bases). CDR1 and CDR2 (germline): ENHRY, SYGVKD. The ends were cut back, 0 bases at V and 6 bases at J, with 12 bases in the middle. This CDR3 has 14 amino acids. The CDR3 sequence: CAISESTLEGEQYF. The CDR3 DNA is TGTGCCATCAGTGAGTCGACTCTGGAGGGCGAGCAGTACTTC.

This clonotype showed up just a few times. This chain links TRBV25-1 with TRBJ2-3, with D possibly TRBD1 on 6 matching bases. V was cut by 1 base and J by 4 bases, with 9 bases left in between. The CDR3 contains 14 residues. Germline CDR1 and CDR2: MGHDK and SYGVNS. The CDR3 region has the DNA TGTGCCAGCAGTGAATCCAGGGGTGCAGATACGCAGTATTTT. Translation: CASSESRGADTQYF.

Only a few counts were recorded for this clonotype. The chain recombines TRBV25-1 with TRBJ1-4; D ambiguous. Trimming removed 10 bases at V and 8 bases at J, with 8 bases between. Germline V CDR1 and CDR2: MGHDK, SYGVNS. The CDR3 contains 10 residues. The DNA of the CDR3 is TGTGCCACCGGAAACGAAAAACTGTTTTTT. Translated: CATGNEKLFF.